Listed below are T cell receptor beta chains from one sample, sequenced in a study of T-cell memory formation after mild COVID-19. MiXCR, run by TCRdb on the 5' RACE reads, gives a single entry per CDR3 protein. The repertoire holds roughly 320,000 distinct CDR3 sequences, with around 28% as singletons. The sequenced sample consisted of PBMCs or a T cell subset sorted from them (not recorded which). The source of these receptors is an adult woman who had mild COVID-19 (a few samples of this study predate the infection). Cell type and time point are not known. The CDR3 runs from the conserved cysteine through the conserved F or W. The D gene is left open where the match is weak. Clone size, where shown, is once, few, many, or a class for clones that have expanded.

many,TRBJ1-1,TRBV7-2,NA,TGTGCCAGCAGCTTACATCAGAACACTGAAGCTTTCTTT,CASSLHQNTEAFF
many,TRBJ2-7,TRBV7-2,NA,TGTGCCAGCAGCTTAGCGTCGCCCTACGAGCAGTACTTC,CASSLASPYEQYF
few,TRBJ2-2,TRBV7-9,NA,TGTGCCAGCAGCTTTGGACAGCTTACCGTGAACACCGGGGAGCTGTTTTTT,CASSFGQLTVNTGELFF
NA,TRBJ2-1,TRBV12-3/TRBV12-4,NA,TGTGCCAGCCTCCGCTGGACTACCGACAATGAGCAGTTCTTC,CASLRWTTDNEQFF
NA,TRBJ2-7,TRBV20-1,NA,TGCAGTGCTCCTATGGGGACCTACGAGCAGTACTTC,CSAPMGTYEQYF
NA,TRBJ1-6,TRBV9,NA,TGTGCCAGCAGCGCTGGAGGCAGGGATAATTCACCCCTCCACTTT,CASSAGGRDNSPLHF
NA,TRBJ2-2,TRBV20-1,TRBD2,TGCAGTGCTAGACTCTCGCGGGGGGGCCGTATGACCGGGGAGCTGTTTTTT,CSARLSRGGRMTGELFF
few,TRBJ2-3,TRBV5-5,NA,TGTGCCGGTGAAGGATTGAACACAGATACGCAGTATTTT,CAGEGLNTDTQYF
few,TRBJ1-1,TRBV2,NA,TGTGCCAGCAGTGAGTACAGGAGGAACACTGAAGCTTTCTTT,CASSEYRRNTEAFF
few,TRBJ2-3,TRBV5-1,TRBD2,TGCGCCAGCAGCTTGCCGGGACTAGCGGGGGCTAGCACAGATACGCAGTATTTT,CASSLPGLAGASTDTQYF